This is a list of T cell receptor beta chains from one sample in a study of metastatic and nonmetastatic thyroid tumors. TCRdb reprocessed the PCR reads via MiXCR. The sample lists roughly 38,000 clones; around 10% were seen once. The sequenced sample consisted of blood. The origin of the receptors is a male donor with papillary thyroid cancer or a benign thyroid nodule (not recorded which). Some clones in this sample may be carry-over from other donors' samples. Each CDR3 is given with its conserved first and last residue. D genes are given only for firm matches. Size is omitted from some rows. Given values are once, few, many or a class for expanded clones.

>-|-|TRBJ1-3|TRBV9
TGTGCCAGCAGCCCCGGGGTTGGGGCCATTGTCCCAGGAAACACCATATATTTT
CASSPGVGAIVPGNTIYF
>many|-|TRBJ2-2|TRBV6-2/TRBV6-3
TGTGCCACCGATTCCGGGACTCTAAACACCGGGGAGCTGTTTTTT
CATDSGTLNTGELFF
>many|-|TRBJ2-2|TRBV9
TGTGCCAGCAGCGTAGTAGGGGCCAACCCGAACACCGGGGAGCTGTTTTTT
CASSVVGANPNTGELFF
>many|-|TRBJ2-5|TRBV9
TGTGCCAGCAGCGTAGAGCCCGCCGGGAAGCGGTACCAAGAGACCCAGTACTTC
CASSVEPAGKRYQETQYF
>many|-|TRBJ2-3|TRBV6-2/TRBV6-3
TGTGCCAGCCGTCAATGGACAGGACTAGAGGAGCAGTATTTT
CASRQWTGLEEQYF
>many|-|TRBJ2-3|TRBV19
TGTGCCAGTAGTATGGGGGCTCAAGATACGCAGTATTTT
CASSMGAQDTQYF
>-|-|TRBJ1-2|TRBV7-9
TGTGCCAGCAACTTCTCAGGGAACAATGGCTACACCTTC
CASNFSGNNGYTF
>few|-|TRBJ2-4|TRBV18
TGTGCCAGCTCACCGCGCGCCGGGACGGGAGAAAACATTCAGTACTTC
CASSPRAGTGENIQYF
>many|-|TRBJ2-1|TRBV2
TGTGCCAGCAGGGTCTTAAAGGGGGACAATGAGCAGTTCTTC
CASRVLKGDNEQFF
>many|-|TRBJ2-7|TRBV6-1
TGTGCCAGCAGTGGTACTGGGCAGGGAAGGGGGCAGTACTTC
CASSGTGQGRGQYF
>-|-|TRBJ2-3|TRBV19
TGTGCTAGTGGTCTCATGGAGACAGATACGCAGTATTTT
CASGLMETDTQYF
>many|TRBD2|TRBJ2-1|TRBV6-1
TGTGCCAGCAGTGGCGGGACTAGCGGGAGGGCCTACAATGAGCAGTTCTTC
CASSGGTSGRAYNEQFF
>many|-|TRBJ2-5|TRBV7-9
TGTGCCAGCAGCTACCGATTAGGGGAGACCCAGTACTTC
CASSYRLGETQYF
>few|-|TRBJ1-1|TRBV25-1
TGTGCCAGCAGCGACCTCCTTGAAGATTTCTTT
CASSDLLEDFF
>few|-|TRBJ2-1|TRBV7-8
TGTGCCAGCAGCCTTGACTCTGCGAGGCAGTTCTTC
CASSLDSARQFF